This T cell receptor beta chain emerged from a study of spatial heterogeneity in lung cancer. As for time point: blood at routine non-recurrence follow-up after resection. The germline gives CDR1 SQVTM, CDR2 ANQGSEA. Trimming took off 4 bases at V and 10 bases at J, with 7 bases between the two ends. The CDR3 has 9 amino acids. This clonotype was seen repeatedly, ten times or more. From the 5' RACE reads, TCRdb called clonotypes with MiXCR, one entry per CDR3 protein. The sample shows 50,000 or so distinct CDR3 sequences, 10% to 15% of them seen only once. The source of this sequence is a male donor with early-stage non-small cell lung cancer. The chain joins TRBV29-1 to TRBJ1-1, with no clear D. Sequences were derived from PBMCs, sampled at follow-up. CDR3 nucleotide sequence: TGCAGCGTTGGGGGAGGAGCTTTCTTT. Residues: CSVGGGAFF.